This passage covers 17 T cell receptor beta chains from one sample sequenced in a study of technical replicates of blood from a few donors. Here immunoSEQ multiplex PCR was the method, and the copy in TCRdb shows in-frame clones only, minus some. The sample has about 66,000 clones; 88% are singletons. The sequencing input was PBMCs. All receptors come from a human donor in good health. Some clones in this sample may be carry-over from other donors' samples.

The chain is built from TRBV7-9 and TRBJ2-1; 13 positions agree with TRBD2. CDR1 is SEHNR and CDR2 is FQNEAQ in the germline V gene (reference sequence). The ends lost 5 bases at V and 8 bases at J; junction bases unmatched: 6. This CDR3 is 15 amino acids long. The CDR3: CASSRLAGGGDEQFF. The CDR3, as DNA: TGTGCCAGCAGCCGACTAGCGGGAGGTGGCGATGAGCAGTTCTTC. Using reference TRBV7-9 and TRBJ2-1 for the parts outside the CDR3, the full variable domain is DTGVSQNPRHKITKRGQNVTFRCDPISEHNRLYWYRQTLGQGPEFLTYFQNEAQLEKSRLLSDRFSAERPKGSFSTLEIQRTEQGDSAMYLCASSRLAGGGDEQFFGPGTRLTVL.

The chain couples TRBV19 to TRBJ2-1; 12 bases agree with TRBD2. CDR1 and CDR2 from the germline V gene are LNHDA and SQIVND (reference sequence). The CDR3 loop spans 16 amino acids. V lost 2 bases, J lost 9 bases, and 8 bases stayed unmatched. The CDR3 sequence is CASSITPPLAGGEQFF. The CDR3 nucleotides are TGTGCCAGTAGTATAACCCCCCCACTAGCGGGAGGTGAGCAGTTCTTC. Variable domain in full (rest from reference TRBV19 and TRBJ2-1): DGGITQSPKYLFRKEGQNVTLSCEQNLNHDAMYWYRQDPGQGLRLIYYSQIVNDFQKGDIAEGYSVSREKKESFPLTVTSAQKNPTAFYLCASSITPPLAGGEQFFGPGTRLTVL.

The CDR3 spells CASSWTGVNTEAFF. For the CDR3, the DNA is TGTGCCAGCAGCTGGACAGGGGTGAACACTGAAGCTTTCTTT. The J gene is TRBJ1-1, the V gene TRBV5-4; TRBD1 aligns across 9 bases. CDR1 is SGHNT and CDR2 is YYREEE in the germline V gene (reference sequence). This CDR3 region has 14 residues. The junction had 0 bases not matched to a gene; V was cut back by 3 bases and J by 0 bases.

This clone turned up a few times. This chain links TRBV19 with TRBJ1-4; 7 bases are a match to TRBD1. Trimming removed 5 bases from V and 5 bases from J; junction bases left unmatched: 5. Germline V gene data show CDR1 as LNHDA and CDR2 as SQIVND (reference sequence). This CDR3 is built from 14 residues. CDR3 in amino acids: CASSRGTDNEKLFF. CDR3 sequence (DNA): TGTGCCAGTAGTCGCGGGACAGACAATGAAAAACTGTTTTTT.

The chain links TRBV5-1 to TRBJ2-5; TRBD2 might be the D (7 bases). This CDR3 region has 18 residues. Germline-derived CDR1 and CDR2 are SGHRS and YFSETQ. With 0 bases removed from V and 2 bases from J, the gap between germline ends came to 20 bases. The CDR3 spells CASSLGVGGAGLQETQYF. Here the CDR3 DNA reads TGCGCCAGCAGCTTGGGAGTTGGGGGGGCCGGTCTTCAAGAGACCCAGTACTTC.

V gene TRBV27 combines with J gene TRBJ1-5; 7 bases agree with TRBD1. Germline V lookup: CDR1 MNHEY, CDR2 SMNVEV (reference sequence). This CDR3 is 15 amino acids long. Trimming took 6 bases from V and 2 from J; bases not matched to a gene: 7. In DNA, the CDR3 is TGTGCCAGCAGCCCCACAGGGGCGGGCAATCAGCCCCAGCATTTT. Translated: CASSPTGAGNQPQHF.

The chain carries TRBV6-1 and TRBJ2-3; 10 nucleotides line up with TRBD2. The CDR3 contains 18 residues. Germline loops: CDR1 MNHNS, CDR2 SASEGT. Unmatched junction bases numbered 8, after V lost 2 bases and J lost 0 bases. CDR3 residues: CASSEFGLAVTSTDTQYF. The CDR3 DNA follows: TGTGCCAGCAGTGAATTTGGACTAGCGGTTACTAGCACAGATACGCAGTATTTT.

This chain uses TRBV7-3 with TRBJ2-3, with D tentatively TRBD2 (5 bases). V lost 2 bases, J lost 8 bases, and 14 bases lay in between. Germline CDR1 SGHTA, CDR2 FQGTGA. The CDR3 contains 14 residues. This CDR3 reads CASSLPTSAATQYF. CDR3 nucleotides: TGTGCCAGCAGCTTACCTACCTCAGCGGCTACGCAGTATTTT.

The CDR3 sequence is CSVRYQGAPEQYF. CDR3 nucleotides: TGCAGCGTTCGGTATCAGGGGGCGCCCGAGCAGTACTTC. The chain uses TRBV29-1 and TRBJ2-5; 8 positions match TRBD1. The end of the DNA is better explained by TRBJ2-7, so the J call may be wrong. The CDR3 has 13 residues. Looked up from germline, CDR1 is SQVTM and CDR2 is ANQGSEA.

The chain carries TRBV2 and TRBJ1-2; TRBD1 matches 7 bases. This CDR3 comprises 14 residues. The germline V gene has CDR1 SNHLY and CDR2 FYNNEI. V lost 6 bases to trimming and J lost 0 bases; unmatched junction nucleotides: 4. The CDR3 nucleotides read TGTGCCAGCAGCCTGGACAGGCCTAACTATGGCTACACCTTC. Translated, it gives CASSLDRPNYGYTF.

The chain uses TRBV7-7 and TRBJ2-5; 9 bases fit TRBD1. This CDR3 has 14 amino acids. The V gene end was trimmed by 5 bases and the J gene end by 5 bases; junction bases not matched to a gene: 6. Germline CDR1 SSHAT, CDR2 FNYEAQ (reference sequence). CDR3 loop: CASSTGTGSETQYF. CDR3 coding DNA: TGTGCCAGCAGCACTGGGACAGGGAGCGAGACCCAGTACTTC.

This sequence joins TRBV7-2 and TRBJ1-6; the D gene is possibly TRBD1 (5 bases). The CDR3 is 17 amino acids. Germline V gives CDR1 SGHTA, CDR2 FQGNSA. V shed 5 bases and J shed 5 bases, with 19 bases lying between them. This chain's CDR3 is CASSIRPLGLDNSPLHF. The CDR3 coding sequence is TGTGCCAGCAGCATTCGCCCCTTGGGGCTGGATAATTCACCCCTCCACTTT.

This clone was recorded only once. J is TRBJ2-3 and V is TRBV7-2, with TRBD1 as a possible D gene (5 bases). With 2 bases removed from V and 6 bases from J, the gap between germline ends came to 9 bases. CDR1 SGHTA and CDR2 FQGNSA come from the germline V gene. CDR3 length equals 13 residues. The CDR3 here is CASSLQGSDTQYF. CDR3 bases: TGTGCCAGCAGCTTACAGGGAAGCGATACGCAGTATTTT.

V gene TRBV19 combines with J gene TRBJ1-2; 8 nucleotides align to TRBD1. Germline CDR1 is LNHDA and CDR2 is SQIVND (reference sequence). This CDR3 spans 15 amino acids. Trimming removed 1 base from V and 6 bases from J; junction bases left unmatched: 7. CDR3 sequence reads: CASSIGWGRGHGYTF. CDR3 bases: TGTGCCAGTAGTATAGGTTGGGGCAGGGGGCATGGCTACACCTTC. Together with reference TRBV19 and TRBJ1-2, the CDR3 gives the full variable domain: DGGITQSPKYLFRKEGQNVTLSCEQNLNHDAMYWYRQDPGQGLRLIYYSQIVNDFQKGDIAEGYSVSREKKESFPLTVTSAQKNPTAFYLCASSIGWGRGHGYTFGSGTRLTVV.

This chain joins TRBV13 and TRBJ1-3; TRBD1 is a possible D gene (6 bases). Germline V CDR1 and CDR2: PRHDT, FYEKMQ (reference sequence). CDR3 length: 16 amino acids. Trimming took off 5 bases at V and 0 bases at J, with 14 bases between the two ends. CDR3 residues: CASSRGGRSSGNTIYF. The CDR3 DNA is TGTGCCAGCAGCCGCGGGGGGCGGAGCTCTGGAAACACCATATATTTT.

This rearrangement joins TRBV7-9 to TRBJ1-6; TRBD1 aligns across 10 bases. Germline CDR1 and CDR2: SEHNR and FQNEAQ (reference sequence). This CDR3 is built from 12 residues. V trimming: 10 bases; J trimming: 13 bases; junction bases outside the gene matches: 7. CDR3 in DNA: TGTGCCACCCAGACAGGGGGCAATCCCCTCCACTTT. Translated: CATQTGGNPLHF.

This clone showed up just once. The V and J genes are TRBV6-6 and TRBJ1-1, with TRBD1 matching over 7 bases. CDR3 length: 14 residues. CDR1 is MNHNY and CDR2 is SVGAGI in the germline V gene (reference sequence). V shed 5 bases and J 0 bases; nucleotides not matched to a gene: 3. This CDR3 reads CASSKGQLNTEAFF. The CDR3 DNA sequence: TGTGCCAGCAGTAAGGGACAGCTGAACACTGAAGCTTTCTTT.